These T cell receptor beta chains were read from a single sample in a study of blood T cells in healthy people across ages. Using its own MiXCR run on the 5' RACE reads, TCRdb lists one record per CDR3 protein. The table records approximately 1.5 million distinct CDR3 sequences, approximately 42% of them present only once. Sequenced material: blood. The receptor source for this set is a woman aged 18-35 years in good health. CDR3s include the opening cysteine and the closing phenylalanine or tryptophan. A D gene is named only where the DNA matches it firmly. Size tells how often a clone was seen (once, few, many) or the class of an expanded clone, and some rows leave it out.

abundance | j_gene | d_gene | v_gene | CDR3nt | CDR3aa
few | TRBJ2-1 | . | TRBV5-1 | TGCGCCAGCAGCTTGGCCGGCGGGGGCCGAGGGAATGAGCAGTTCTTC | CASSLAGGGRGNEQFF
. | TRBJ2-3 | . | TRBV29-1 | TGCAGCGTTGAAGATAAGTCGTGGCAGGCTTATATAGATACGCAGTATTTT | CSVEDKSWQAYIDTQYF
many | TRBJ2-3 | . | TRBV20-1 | TGCAGTGCTAAAGTCAGCACAGATACGCAGTATTTT | CSAKVSTDTQYF
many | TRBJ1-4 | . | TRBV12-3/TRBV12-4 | TGTGCCAGCAGCCTGCCCGGGGGGGTAGGAGTTGGAAAACTGTTTTTT | CASSLPGGVGVGKLFF
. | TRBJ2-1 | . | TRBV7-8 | TGTGCCAGCAGCTTAGCGGGGCTACAGGACAATGAGCAGTTCTTC | CASSLAGLQDNEQFF
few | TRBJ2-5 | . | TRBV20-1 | TGCAGTGCCGGCGAATGGTCAAAGCAAGAGACCCAGTACTTC | CSAGEWSKQETQYF
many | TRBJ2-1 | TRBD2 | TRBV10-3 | TGTGCCATCAGCGATGAAGGGCTAGCGGCCAACAATGAGCAGTTCTTC | CAISDEGLAANNEQFF
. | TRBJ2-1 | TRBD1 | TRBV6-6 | TGTGCCAGCAGTCCACGACAGGGAACACCTTACAATGAGCAGTTCTTC | CASSPRQGTPYNEQFF
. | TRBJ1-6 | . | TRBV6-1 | TGTGCCAGCAGGGAGAGGATGGTTGATTCACCCCTCCACTTT | CASRERMVDSPLHF
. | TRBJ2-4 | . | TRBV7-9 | TGTGCCAGCAGCTTACCGGGGGTAGGGGCCAAAAACATTCAGTACTTC | CASSLPGVGAKNIQYF
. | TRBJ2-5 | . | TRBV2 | TGTGCCAGCAGCCGTAGGATACTGGGAAACCAAGAGACCCAGTACTTC | CASSRRILGNQETQYF
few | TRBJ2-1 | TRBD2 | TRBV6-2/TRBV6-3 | TGTGCCAGCAGTCCCCGGACTAGCGGGCTAACCTACAATGAGCAGTTCTTC | CASSPRTSGLTYNEQFF
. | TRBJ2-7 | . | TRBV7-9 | TGTGCCACACGATCGGACAACAATGAGCAGTACTTC | CATRSDNNEQYF
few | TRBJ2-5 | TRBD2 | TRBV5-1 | TGCGCCAGCAGATCTGGAGTAGCGGGAGGTCGAGAGACCCAGTACTTC | CASRSGVAGGRETQYF
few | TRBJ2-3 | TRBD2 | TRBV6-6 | TGTGCCAGCAGTTACTCAGGGCTAGCGGGTTTCACAGATACGCAGTATTTT | CASSYSGLAGFTDTQYF
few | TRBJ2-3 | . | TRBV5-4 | TGTGCCAGCGGCCTTAATTCTTTGAGCACAGATACGCAGTATTTT | CASGLNSLSTDTQYF
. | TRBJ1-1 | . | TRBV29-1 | TGCAGCGTTTATACACAGAACACTGAAGCTTTCTTT | CSVYTQNTEAFF
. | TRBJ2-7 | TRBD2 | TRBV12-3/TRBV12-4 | TGTGCCAGCAGTCCCAGGGTAGCGGGGGGGTACGAGCAGTACTTC | CASSPRVAGGYEQYF
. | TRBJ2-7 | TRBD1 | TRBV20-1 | TGCAGTGCTAGACCGACCCTCCGACAGGGACGGTACGAGCAGTACTTC | CSARPTLRQGRYEQYF
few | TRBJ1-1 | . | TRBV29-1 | TGCAGCGTTGAAGAGTTTATGGCTTTCTTT | CSVEEFMAFF
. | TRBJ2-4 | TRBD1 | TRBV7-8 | TGTGCCAGCAGCCTTGGGACAGGGGGAGCCAAAAACATTCAGTACTTC | CASSLGTGGAKNIQYF
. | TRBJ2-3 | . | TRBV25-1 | TGTGCCAGCAACCGGGCCGAGGCAGATACGCAGTATTTT | CASNRAEADTQYF
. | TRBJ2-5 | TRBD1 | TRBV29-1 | TGCAGCGTTCAGGGGGTGTGGGAGACCCAGTACTTC | CSVQGVWETQYF
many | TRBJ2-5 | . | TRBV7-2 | TGTGCCAGCAGCTTGCCGGTCCAAGAGACCCAGTACTTC | CASSLPVQETQYF
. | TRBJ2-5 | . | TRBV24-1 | TGTGCCACCAGTGATTTCCTTGCCGGCAAAGAGACCCAGTACTTC | CATSDFLAGKETQYF
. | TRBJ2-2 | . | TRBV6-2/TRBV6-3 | TGTGCCAGCAGGACGGACGCCTTCACCGGGGAGCTGTTTTTT | CASRTDAFTGELFF
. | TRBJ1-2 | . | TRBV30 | TGTGCCTGGAGTGAGGGACACCCCTATGGCTACACCTTC | CAWSEGHPYGYTF
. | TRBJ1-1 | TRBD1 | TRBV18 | TGTGCCAGCTCACCTCAGGAGGGGGCAGCTGAAGCTTTCTTT | CASSPQEGAAEAFF
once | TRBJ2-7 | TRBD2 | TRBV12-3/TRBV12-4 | TGTGCCAGCAGTTTAGCGTCACGGACTAGCGGGGATAGCTCCTACAATGAGCAGTACTTC | CASSLASRTSGDSSYNEQYF
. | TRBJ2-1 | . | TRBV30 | TGTGCCTGGATCGAGACTACTTACAATGAGCAGTTCTTC | CAWIETTYNEQFF
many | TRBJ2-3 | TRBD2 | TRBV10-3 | TGTGCCATCAGTGATCTAGCGGGGGCGTACACAGATACGCAGTATTTT | CAISDLAGAYTDTQYF
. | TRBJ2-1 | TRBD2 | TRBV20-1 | TGCAGTGCTTCTCCGGGACTAGCGTATAGCTCCTACAATGAGCAGTTCTTC | CSASPGLAYSSYNEQFF
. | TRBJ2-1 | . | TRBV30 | TGTGCCTGGGGACAAGCCCATGAGCAGTTCTTC | CAWGQAHEQFF
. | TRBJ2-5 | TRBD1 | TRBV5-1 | TGCGCCAGCAGTCTACAGGGGCGCGGAGAGACCCAGTACTTC | CASSLQGRGETQYF
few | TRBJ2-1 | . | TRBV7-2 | TGTGCCAGCAGCTTAGGCTCCTACGAGCAGTTCTTC | CASSLGSYEQFF
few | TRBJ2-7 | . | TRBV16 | TGTGCCAGCAGCCAATCAGGGCAGGGACCCTACGAGCAGTACTTC | CASSQSGQGPYEQYF
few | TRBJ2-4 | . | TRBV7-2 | TGTGCCAGCAGCTTTGGACACAGTGGCAAAAACATTCAGTACTTC | CASSFGHSGKNIQYF
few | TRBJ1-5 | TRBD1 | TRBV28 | TGTGCCAGCAGATCAGGACAGGGGGAGCAGCCCCAGCATTTT | CASRSGQGEQPQHF
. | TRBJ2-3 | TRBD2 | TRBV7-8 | TGTGCCAGCACCGTACTAGCGGGCACAGATACGCAGTATTTT | CASTVLAGTDTQYF
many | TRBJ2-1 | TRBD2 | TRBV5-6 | TGTGCCAGCAGCTTGTTGGTAAGCACTAGCGGATACAATGAGCAGTTCTTC | CASSLLVSTSGYNEQFF
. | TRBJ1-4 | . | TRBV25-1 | TGTGCCAGCAGTGAAAGAGGGCCCAGTTCGCGTAATGAAAAACTGTTTTTT | CASSERGPSSRNEKLFF
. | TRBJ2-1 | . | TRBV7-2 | TGTGCCAGCAGCTTAGCGATGAACAGCTACAATGAGCAGTTCTTC | CASSLAMNSYNEQFF
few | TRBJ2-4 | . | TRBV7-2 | TGTGCCAGCAGTTACAGGGATCGGCGGGCCAAAAACATTCAGTACTTC | CASSYRDRRAKNIQYF
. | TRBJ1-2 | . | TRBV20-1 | TGCAGTGTCACGCGAAGGGGGGCAACTAACTATGGCTACACCTTC | CSVTRRGATNYGYTF
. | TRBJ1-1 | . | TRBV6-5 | TGTGCCAGCAGTTACTCGCAGCGCACTGAAGCTTTCTTT | CASSYSQRTEAFF
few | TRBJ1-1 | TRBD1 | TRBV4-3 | TGCGCCAGCAGCCAAGTTGGCGGCTCAAATGAGGGGGCGACTGAAGCTTTCTTT | CASSQVGGSNEGATEAFF
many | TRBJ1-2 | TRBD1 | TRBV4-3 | TGCGCCAGCAGCCAAGATCCGGGACAGGTTTATGGCTACACCTTC | CASSQDPGQVYGYTF